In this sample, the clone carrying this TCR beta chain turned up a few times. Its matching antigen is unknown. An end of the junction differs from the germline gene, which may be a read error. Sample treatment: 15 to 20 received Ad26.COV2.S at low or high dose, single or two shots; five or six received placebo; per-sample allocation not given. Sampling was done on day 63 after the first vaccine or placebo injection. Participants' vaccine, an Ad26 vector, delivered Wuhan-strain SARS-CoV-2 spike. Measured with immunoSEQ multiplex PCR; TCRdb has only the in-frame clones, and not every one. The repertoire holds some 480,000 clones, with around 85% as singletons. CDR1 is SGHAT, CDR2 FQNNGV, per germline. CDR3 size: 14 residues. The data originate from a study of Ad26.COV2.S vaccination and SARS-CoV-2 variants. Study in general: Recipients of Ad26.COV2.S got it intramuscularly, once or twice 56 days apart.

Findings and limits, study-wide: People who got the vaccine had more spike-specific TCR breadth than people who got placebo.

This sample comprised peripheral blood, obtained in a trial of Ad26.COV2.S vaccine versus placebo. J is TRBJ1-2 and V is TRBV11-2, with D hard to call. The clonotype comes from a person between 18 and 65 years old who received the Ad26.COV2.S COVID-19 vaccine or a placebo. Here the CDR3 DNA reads TGTGCCAGCAGCGTAGACATGGCACAGAGGGGCTACACCTTC. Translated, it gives CASSVDMAQRGYTF.